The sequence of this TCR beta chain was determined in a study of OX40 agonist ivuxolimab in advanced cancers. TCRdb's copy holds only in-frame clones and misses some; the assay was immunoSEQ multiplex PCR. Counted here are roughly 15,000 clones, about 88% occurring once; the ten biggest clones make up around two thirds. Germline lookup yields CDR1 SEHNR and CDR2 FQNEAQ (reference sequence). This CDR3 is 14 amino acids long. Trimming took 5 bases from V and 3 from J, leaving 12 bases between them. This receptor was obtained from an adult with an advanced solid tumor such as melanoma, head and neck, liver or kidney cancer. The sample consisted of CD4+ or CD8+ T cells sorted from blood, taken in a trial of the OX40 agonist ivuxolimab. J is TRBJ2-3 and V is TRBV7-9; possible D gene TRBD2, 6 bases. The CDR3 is CASSPWGGTDTQYF. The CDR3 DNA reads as TGTGCCAGCAGCCCTTGGGGAGGAACAGATACGCAGTATTTT.